This T cell receptor beta chain was sequenced in a study of T cell repertoires in cytomegalovirus infection. Study information: Both recently identified HLA-C-restricted and well-studied HLA-B-restricted CMV epitopes were used in the study.

TCRdb passed the reads through MiXCR, listing each CDR3 protein once. This sample yields approximately 600,000 distinct CDR3 sequences, of which about 40% are seen a single time; about half belongs to the top ten. Only a few counts were recorded for this clonotype. Its cognate antigen is unknown. Study-level findings and limits: Across the ex vivo response, the dominant clonotypes were HLA-C-restricted CMV-specific TCR beta clonotypes. Summed frequency of public TCR beta families distinguished CMV carriers with the relevant HLA.

The V gene end was trimmed by 5 bases and the J gene end by 5 bases; junction bases not matched to a gene: 8. The CDR3 runs to 15 residues. This TCR came from a human donor in good health (CMV status not recorded). Some clones in this sample may be carry-over from other donors' samples. The rearrangement uses TRBV12-3 or TRBV12-4 and TRBJ1-1, with 10 nucleotides matching TRBD1. The material was cultured PBMCs, obtained from culture after CMV antigen stimulation. Here the CDR3 DNA reads TGTGCCAGCAGTCTCCGGGACAGGGGATTTACTGAAGCTTTCTTT. Its translation is CASSLRDRGFTEAFF.